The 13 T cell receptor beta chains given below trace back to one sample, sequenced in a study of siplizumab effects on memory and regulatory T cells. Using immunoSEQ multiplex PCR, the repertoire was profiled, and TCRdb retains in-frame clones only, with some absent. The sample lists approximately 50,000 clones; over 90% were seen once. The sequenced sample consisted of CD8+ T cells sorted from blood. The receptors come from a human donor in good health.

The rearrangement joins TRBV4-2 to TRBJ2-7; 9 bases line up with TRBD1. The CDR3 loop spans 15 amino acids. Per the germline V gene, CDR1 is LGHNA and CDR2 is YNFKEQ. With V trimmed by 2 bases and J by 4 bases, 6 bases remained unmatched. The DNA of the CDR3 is TGTGCCAGCAGCCAACGGACAGGGGACCGGTACGAGCAGTACTTC. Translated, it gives CASSQRTGDRYEQYF.

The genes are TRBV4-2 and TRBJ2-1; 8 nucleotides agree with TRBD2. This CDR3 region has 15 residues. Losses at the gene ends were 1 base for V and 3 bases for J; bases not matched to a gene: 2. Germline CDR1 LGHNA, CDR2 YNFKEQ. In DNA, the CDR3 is TGTGCCAGCAGCCAAGCACTAGCGGTCTACAATGAGCAGTTCTTC. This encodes CASSQALAVYNEQFF.

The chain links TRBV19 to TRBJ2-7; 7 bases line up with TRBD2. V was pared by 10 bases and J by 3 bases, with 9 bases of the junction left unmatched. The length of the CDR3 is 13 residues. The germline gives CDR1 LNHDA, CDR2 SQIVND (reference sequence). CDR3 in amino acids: CAIAAGLGYEQYF. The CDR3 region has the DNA TGTGCCATCGCAGCGGGATTGGGCTACGAGCAGTACTTC.

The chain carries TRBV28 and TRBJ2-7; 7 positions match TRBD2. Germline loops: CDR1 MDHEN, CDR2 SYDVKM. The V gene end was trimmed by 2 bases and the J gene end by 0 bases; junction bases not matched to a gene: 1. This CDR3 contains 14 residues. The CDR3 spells CASSLAGDSYEQYF. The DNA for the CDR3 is TGTGCCAGCAGTTTAGCGGGGGACTCCTACGAGCAGTACTTC.

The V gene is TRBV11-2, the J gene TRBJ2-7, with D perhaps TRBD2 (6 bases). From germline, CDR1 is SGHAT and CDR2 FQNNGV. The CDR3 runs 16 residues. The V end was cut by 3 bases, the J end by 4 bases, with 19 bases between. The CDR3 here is CASSLDWGEGFYEQYF. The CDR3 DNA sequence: TGTGCCAGCAGCTTGGATTGGGGGGAAGGGTTTTACGAGCAGTACTTC.

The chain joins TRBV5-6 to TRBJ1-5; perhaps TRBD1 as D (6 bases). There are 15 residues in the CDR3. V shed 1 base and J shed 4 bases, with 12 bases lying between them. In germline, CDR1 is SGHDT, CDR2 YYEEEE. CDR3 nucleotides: TGTGCCAGCAGCTTGTCGTCAGGGGCTAATCAGCCCCAGCATTTT. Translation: CASSLSSGANQPQHF.

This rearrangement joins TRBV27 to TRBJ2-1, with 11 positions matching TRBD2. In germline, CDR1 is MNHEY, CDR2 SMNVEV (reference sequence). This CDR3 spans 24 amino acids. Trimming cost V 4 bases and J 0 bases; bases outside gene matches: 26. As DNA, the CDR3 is TGTGCCAGCAGTTCCCTTCTAATAGCGGGAGGGCCCATCGGAACTCCAAGCTCCTACAATGAGCAGTTCTTC. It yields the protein CASSSLLIAGGPIGTPSSYNEQFF.

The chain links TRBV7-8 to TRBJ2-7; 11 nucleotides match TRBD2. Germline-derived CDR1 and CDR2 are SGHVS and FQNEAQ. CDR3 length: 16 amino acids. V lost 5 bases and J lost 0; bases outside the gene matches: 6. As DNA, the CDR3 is TGTGCCAGCAGCCCCTTGGGGACTAGCGGCTCCTACGAGCAGTACTTC. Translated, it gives CASSPLGTSGSYEQYF.

The CDR3 coding sequence is TGCGCCAGCAGCTTGCCCCCTAGCGGGAGACCCCCCTCCTACGAGCAGTACTTC. Amino acid sequence: CASSLPPSGRPPSYEQYF. The chain couples TRBV5-1 to TRBJ2-7, with 10 positions matching TRBD2. CDR1 and CDR2 (germline): SGHRS, YFSETQ. Trimming removed 1 base from V and 0 bases from J; junction bases left unmatched: 10. The CDR3 contains 18 residues.

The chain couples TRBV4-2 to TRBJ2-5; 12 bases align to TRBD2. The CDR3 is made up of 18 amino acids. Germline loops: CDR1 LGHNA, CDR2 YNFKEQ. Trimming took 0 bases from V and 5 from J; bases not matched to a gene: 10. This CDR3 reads CASSQDGLAGGPWETQYF. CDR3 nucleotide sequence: TGTGCCAGCAGCCAAGATGGGCTAGCGGGAGGGCCATGGGAGACCCAGTACTTC.

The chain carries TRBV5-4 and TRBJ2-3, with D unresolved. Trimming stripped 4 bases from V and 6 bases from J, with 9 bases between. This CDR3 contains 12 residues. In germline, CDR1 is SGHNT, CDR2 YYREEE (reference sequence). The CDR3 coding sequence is TGTGCCAGCAGCAGTAGTTTGGATACGCAGTATTTT. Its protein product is CASSSSLDTQYF.

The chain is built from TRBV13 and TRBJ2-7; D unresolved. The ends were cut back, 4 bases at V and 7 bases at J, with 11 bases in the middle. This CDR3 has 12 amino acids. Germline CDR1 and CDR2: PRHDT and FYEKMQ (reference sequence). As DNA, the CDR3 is TGTGCCAGCAGCTCCGCCCGATCGGAGCAGTACTTC. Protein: CASSSARSEQYF.

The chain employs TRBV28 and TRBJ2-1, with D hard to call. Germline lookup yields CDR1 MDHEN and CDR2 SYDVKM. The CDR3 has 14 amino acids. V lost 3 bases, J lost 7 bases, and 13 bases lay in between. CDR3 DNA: TGTGCCAGCAGTTTGCTAAATTCTAGGAATGAGCAGTTCTTC. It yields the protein CASSLLNSRNEQFF.